This T cell receptor (beta chain) was found in a study of preoperative IRX-2 immunotherapy in early breast cancer. Treatment in this sample: preoperative locoregional IRX-2 cytokine immunotherapy. Preoperative locoregional IRX-2 cytokine immunotherapy was tested in the phase Ib source study. CDR3 length: 13 amino acids. CDR1 SNHLY and CDR2 FYNNEI come from the germline V gene. V lost 10 bases to trimming and J lost 9 bases, with 16 bases between them. This clone was seen a few times. The protocol was immunoSEQ multiplex PCR, while the TCRdb copy is restricted to in-frame clones and leaves out a portion. The sample carries tens of thousands of clones, 90% to 95% recorded once.

Sampling was carried out from a patient treated with IRX-2 immunotherapy. This TCR was recovered from a human donor with breast cancer. This chain connects TRBV2 to TRBJ1-6, with D hard to call. The CDR3 sequence: CANTGPRPSPLHF. In DNA form, the CDR3 reads TGTGCCAACACCGGGCCCAGACCTTCACCCCTCCACTTT.